This T cell receptor (beta chain) was obtained from a study of T-cell reconstitution after alpha-beta-depleted transplantation in children. Unique molecular identifiers tagged the TCRbeta library. TCRdb used MiXCR to reprocess the PCR reads, holding one entry per CDR3 protein. The sample contains roughly 500,000 distinct CDR3 sequences, 30% to 35% of which appear only once. This CDR3 comprises 16 residues. The germline gives CDR1 SGHRS, CDR2 YFSETQ. The V and J ends lost 4 bases and 3 bases, in that order; junction bases with no gene match: 11. The TCR originated in a human donor who donated a stem cell graft to a child with aplastic anemia. Sequenced material: PBMCs from the stem cell graft donor, taken from the stem cell graft. The genes are TRBV5-1 and TRBJ2-5, with 8 bases aligning to TRBD2. This chain's CDR3 is CASSPPGLAEEETQYF. The CDR3 bases are TGCGCCAGCAGCCCCCCCGGACTAGCAGAAGAAGAGACCCAGTACTTC.